This T cell receptor beta chain emerged from a study of T cell changes during pregnancy in multiple sclerosis. Germline V gene data show CDR1 as SGHTA and CDR2 as FQGNSA. Trimming took 1 base from V and 9 from J, leaving 7 bases between them. The CDR3 sequence is 12 residues long. The method was immunoSEQ multiplex PCR; TCRdb's version includes in-frame clones alone and lacks a portion of them. The repertoire holds under 40,000 clones, with just over 90% as singletons. The sequencing used peripheral blood, collected in the second trimester of pregnancy. This TCR came from a female donor in good health, enrolled as a control in a pregnancy study. V is TRBV7-2 and J is TRBJ2-1, with D tentatively TRBD1 (5 bases). DNA of the CDR3: TGTGCCAGCAGCTTAGGGGGCGGTGAGCAGTTCTTC. Protein sequence: CASSLGGGEQFF.